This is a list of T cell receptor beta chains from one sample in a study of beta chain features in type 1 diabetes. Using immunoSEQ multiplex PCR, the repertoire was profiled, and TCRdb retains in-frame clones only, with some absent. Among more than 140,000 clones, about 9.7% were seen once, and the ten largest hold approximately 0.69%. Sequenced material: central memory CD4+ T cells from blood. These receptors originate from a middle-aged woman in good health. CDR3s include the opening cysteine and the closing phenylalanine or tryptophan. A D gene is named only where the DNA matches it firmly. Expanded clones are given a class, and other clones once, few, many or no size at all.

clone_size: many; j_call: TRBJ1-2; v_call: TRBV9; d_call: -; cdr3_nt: TGTGCCAGCAGCCGGGAGGGAAACTTTGGCTACACCTTC; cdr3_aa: CASSREGNFGYTF
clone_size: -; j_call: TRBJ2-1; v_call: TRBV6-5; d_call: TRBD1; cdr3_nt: TGTGCCACAGGAAGGGCAGGGGGCTCGAATGAGCAGTTCTTC; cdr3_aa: CATGRAGGSNEQFF
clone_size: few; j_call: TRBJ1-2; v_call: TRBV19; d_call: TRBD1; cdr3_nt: TGTGCCAGTAGTAGAGGACAGGTTGCTAACTATGGCTACACCTTC; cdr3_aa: CASSRGQVANYGYTF
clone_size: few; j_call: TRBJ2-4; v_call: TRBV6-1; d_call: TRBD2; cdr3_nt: TGTGCCAGTTGGACTAGCGGGGGGGTAAACATTCAGTACTTC; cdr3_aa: CASWTSGGVNIQYF
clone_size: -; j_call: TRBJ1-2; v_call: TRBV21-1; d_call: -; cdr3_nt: TGTGCCAGCAGCAAAGGCACCGGGGTCCATGGCTACACCTTC; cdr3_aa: CASSKGTGVHGYTF
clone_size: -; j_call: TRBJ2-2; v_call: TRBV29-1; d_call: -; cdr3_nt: TGCAGCGTTGAACCGCAAGGGAGTGTTGGGGAGCTGTTTTTT; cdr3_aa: CSVEPQGSVGELFF
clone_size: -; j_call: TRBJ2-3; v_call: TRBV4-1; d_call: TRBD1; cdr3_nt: TGCGCCAGCAGCCAGGCCCCCCTGACAGGGATCCCCGATACGCAGTATTTT; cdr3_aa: CASSQAPLTGIPDTQYF
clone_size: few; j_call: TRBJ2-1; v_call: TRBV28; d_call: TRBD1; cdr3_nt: TGTGCCAGCAGTTTAGGAGGACAGGGATCTTACAATGAGCAGTTCTTC; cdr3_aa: CASSLGGQGSYNEQFF
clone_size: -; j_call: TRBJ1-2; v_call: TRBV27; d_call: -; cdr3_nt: TGTGCCAGCAGTTCGGGACAAGCTCGCGGCTACACCTTC; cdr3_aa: CASSSGQARGYTF
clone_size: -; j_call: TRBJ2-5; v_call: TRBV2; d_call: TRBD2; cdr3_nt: TGTGCCAGCAGTGAGCCCCTTGGCCTCCGGACTAGCGGGGGGTCTCAAGAGACCCAGTACTTC; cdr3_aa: CASSEPLGLRTSGGSQETQYF
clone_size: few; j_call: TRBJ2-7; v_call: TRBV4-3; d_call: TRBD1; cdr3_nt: TGCGCCAGCAGCCCAGTCGGGACAGGACGAGTCTACGAGCAGTACTTC; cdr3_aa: CASSPVGTGRVYEQYF
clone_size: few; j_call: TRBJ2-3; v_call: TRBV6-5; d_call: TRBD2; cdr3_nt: TGTGCCAGCAGTTACTCGGCGGGGGGCGCAGATACGCAGTATTTT; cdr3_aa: CASSYSAGGADTQYF
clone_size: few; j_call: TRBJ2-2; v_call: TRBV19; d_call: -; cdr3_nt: TGTGCCAGTAGTATATTCCCGCCTATCACCGGGGAGCTGTTTTTT; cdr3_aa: CASSIFPPITGELFF
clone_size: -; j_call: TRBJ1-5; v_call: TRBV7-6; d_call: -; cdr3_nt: TGTGCCAGCAGCTTAACAGGGTCTCAGCCCCAGCATTTT; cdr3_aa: CASSLTGSQPQHF
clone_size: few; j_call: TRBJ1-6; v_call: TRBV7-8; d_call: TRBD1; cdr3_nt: TGTGCCAGCAGCTCGGGGACAGGGGGGAACAATTCACCCCTCCACTTT; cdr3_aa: CASSSGTGGNNSPLHF
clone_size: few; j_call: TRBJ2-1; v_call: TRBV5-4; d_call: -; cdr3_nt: TGTGCCAGCAGCTTGGGGCCAGGGGGGTCGGATGAGCAGTTCTTC; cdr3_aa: CASSLGPGGSDEQFF
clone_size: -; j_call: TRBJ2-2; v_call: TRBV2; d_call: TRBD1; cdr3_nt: TGTGCCAGCAGTGTTGACAGGGCGAACACCGGGGAGCTGTTTTTT; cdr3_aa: CASSVDRANTGELFF
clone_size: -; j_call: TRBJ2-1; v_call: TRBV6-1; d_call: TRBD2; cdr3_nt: TGTGCCATCGCATCACTAGCGATCGATGAGCAGTTCTTC; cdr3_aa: CAIASLAIDEQFF
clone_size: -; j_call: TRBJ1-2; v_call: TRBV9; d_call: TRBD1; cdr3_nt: TGTGCCAGCAGCGTAGGGGGGACAGGGAACTATGGCTACACCTTC; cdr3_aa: CASSVGGTGNYGYTF
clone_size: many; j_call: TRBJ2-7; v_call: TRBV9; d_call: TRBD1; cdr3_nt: TGTGCCAGCAGCATTAGCCGGGACAGGGACTACGAGCAGTACTTC; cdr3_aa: CASSISRDRDYEQYF
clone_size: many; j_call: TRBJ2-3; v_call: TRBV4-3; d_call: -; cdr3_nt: TGCGCCAGCAGCCAAGAGTCCAGGGTATCAGATACGCAGTATTTT; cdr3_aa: CASSQESRVSDTQYF
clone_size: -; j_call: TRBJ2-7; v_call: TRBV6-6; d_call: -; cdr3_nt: TGTGCCAGCAGTGTGCGGGGCGAGCAGTACTTC; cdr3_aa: CASSVRGEQYF
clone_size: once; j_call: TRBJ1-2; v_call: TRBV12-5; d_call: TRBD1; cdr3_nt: TGTGCTAGTGGTATGAGGGGGGACAGCCCTAACTATGGCTACACCTTC; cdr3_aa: CASGMRGDSPNYGYTF
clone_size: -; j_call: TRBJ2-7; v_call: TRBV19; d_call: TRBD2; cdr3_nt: TGTGCCAGTAGTGGAGCGGGGAACCCCCGAAGCGAGCAGTACTTC; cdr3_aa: CASSGAGNPRSEQYF
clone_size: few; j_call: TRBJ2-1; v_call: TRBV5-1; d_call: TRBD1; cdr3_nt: TGCGCCAGCAGCAGGACCGCGGGACAGGGATTGTCCAATGAGCAGTTCTTC; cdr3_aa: CASSRTAGQGLSNEQFF
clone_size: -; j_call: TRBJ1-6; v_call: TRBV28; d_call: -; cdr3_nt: TGTGCCAGCAGTTGGGGGCAGAATAATTCACCCCTCCACTTT; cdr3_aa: CASSWGQNNSPLHF
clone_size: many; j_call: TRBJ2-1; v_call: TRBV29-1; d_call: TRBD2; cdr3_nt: TGCAGCGTTGTGTCTAGCGGGGTTACAATGCGGCTCTTC; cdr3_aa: CSVVSSGVTMRLF
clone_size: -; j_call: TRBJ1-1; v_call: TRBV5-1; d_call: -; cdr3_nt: TGCGCCAGCACCCTCGGGGGGGCAGGGGACACTGAAGCTTTCTTT; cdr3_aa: CASTLGGAGDTEAFF